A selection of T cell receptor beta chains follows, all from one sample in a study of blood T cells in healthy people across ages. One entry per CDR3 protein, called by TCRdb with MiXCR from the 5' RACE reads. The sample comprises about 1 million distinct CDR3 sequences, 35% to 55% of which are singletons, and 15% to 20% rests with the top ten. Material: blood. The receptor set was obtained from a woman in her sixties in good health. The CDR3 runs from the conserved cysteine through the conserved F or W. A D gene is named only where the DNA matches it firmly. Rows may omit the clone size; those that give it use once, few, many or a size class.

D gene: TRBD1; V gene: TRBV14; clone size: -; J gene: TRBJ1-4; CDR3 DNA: TGTGCCAGCAGCCAACGGACAGGGAAGGGGAAACTGTTTTTT; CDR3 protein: CASSQRTGKGKLFF
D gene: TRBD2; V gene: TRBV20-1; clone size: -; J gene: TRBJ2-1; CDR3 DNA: TGCAGTGCTAGATTTTTGAGCCTAGCGGGAGGGCCTCAGGTGTACAATGAGCAGTTCTTC; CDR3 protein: CSARFLSLAGGPQVYNEQFF
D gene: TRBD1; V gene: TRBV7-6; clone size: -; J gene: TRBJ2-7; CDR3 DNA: TGTACCAGCAGCCCCGGGACAGGGAGAAACTACGAGCAGTACTTC; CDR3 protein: CTSSPGTGRNYEQYF
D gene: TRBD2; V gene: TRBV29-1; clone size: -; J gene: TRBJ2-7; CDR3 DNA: TGCAGCGTTGATAGAGGGGGTAGTAGCGGGAAGAACGAGCAGTACTTC; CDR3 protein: CSVDRGGSSGKNEQYF
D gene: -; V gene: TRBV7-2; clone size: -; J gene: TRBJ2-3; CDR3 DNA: TGTGCCAGCAGCTTAGCCCCGAGTTGGGATACGCAGTATTTT; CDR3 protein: CASSLAPSWDTQYF
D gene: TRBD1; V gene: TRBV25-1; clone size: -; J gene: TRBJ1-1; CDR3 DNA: TGTGCCAGCAGTGAAGGACCGGGACAGGGGGCGGCGAACACTGAAGCTTTCTTT; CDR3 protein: CASSEGPGQGAANTEAFF
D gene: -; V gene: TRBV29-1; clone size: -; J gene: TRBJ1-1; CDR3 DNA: TGCAGCGTTTCCGGACAGTTTGAAGCTTTCTTT; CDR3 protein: CSVSGQFEAFF
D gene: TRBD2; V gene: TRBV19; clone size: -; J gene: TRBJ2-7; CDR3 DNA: TGTGCCAGTAGTACAAGACTAGCGGGAGCGGACTTGACCTACGAGCAGTACTTC; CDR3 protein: CASSTRLAGADLTYEQYF
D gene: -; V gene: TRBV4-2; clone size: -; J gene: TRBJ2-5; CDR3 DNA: TGTGCCAGCAGCCAAGACGCCTTGAGCGGGTGGGAGCAGTACTTC; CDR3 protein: CASSQDALSGWEQYF
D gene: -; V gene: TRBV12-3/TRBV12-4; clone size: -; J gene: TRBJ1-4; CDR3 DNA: TGTGCCAGCAGCGCAGGGCAGAATAATGAAAAACTGTTTTTT; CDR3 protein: CASSAGQNNEKLFF
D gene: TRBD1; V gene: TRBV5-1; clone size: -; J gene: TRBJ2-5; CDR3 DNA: TGCGCCAGCAGCTCTATAATGGGGACAGGACCTAATGAGCAGTACTTC; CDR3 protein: CASSSIMGTGPNEQYF
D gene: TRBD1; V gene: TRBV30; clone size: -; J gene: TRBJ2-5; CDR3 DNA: TGTGCCTGGAGTGTAACAGGGGGGATTGGGCAGTACTTC; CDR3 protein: CAWSVTGGIGQYF
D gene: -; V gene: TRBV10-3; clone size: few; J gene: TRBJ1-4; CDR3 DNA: TGTGCCATCAGGGGAGAAGGGCTCGATGAAAAACTGTTTTTT; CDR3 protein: CAIRGEGLDEKLFF
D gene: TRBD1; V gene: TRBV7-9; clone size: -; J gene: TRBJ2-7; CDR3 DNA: TGTGCCAGCAGCTTAGGGACAGGGAGTCACGAGCAGTACTTC; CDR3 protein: CASSLGTGSHEQYF
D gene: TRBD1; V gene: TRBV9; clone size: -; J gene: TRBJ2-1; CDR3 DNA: TGTGCCAGCAGCTACTGGGACAGGGGTTTTGGGAATGAGCAGTTCTTC; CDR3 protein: CASSYWDRGFGNEQFF
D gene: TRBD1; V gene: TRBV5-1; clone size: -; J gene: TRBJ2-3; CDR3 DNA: TGCGCCAACAGCACGGAAGGGGGCACCGTAGATACGCAGTATTTT; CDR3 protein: CANSTEGGTVDTQYF
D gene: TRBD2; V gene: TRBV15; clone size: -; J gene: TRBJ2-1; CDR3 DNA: TGTGCCACCAGCAGAGATCGGGAGGGTTGGAATGAGCAGTTCTTC; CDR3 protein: CATSRDREGWNEQFF